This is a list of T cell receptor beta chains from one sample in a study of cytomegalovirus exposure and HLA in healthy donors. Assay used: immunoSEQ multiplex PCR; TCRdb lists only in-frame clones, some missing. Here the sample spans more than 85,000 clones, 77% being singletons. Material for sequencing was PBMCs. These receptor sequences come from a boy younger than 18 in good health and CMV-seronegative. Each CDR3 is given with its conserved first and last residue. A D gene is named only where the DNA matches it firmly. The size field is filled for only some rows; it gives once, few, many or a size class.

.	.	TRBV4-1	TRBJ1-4	CASSQDRRAGEKLFF	TGCGCCAGCAGCCAAGACAGGAGGGCGGGGGAAAAACTGTTTTTT
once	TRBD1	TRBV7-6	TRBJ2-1	CASSLGMGVGTGVNNEQFF	TGTGCCAGCAGCTTAGGGATGGGTGTAGGGACAGGGGTTAACAATGAGCAGTTCTTC
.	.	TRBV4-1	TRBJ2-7	CASSLTTSISYEQYF	TGCGCCAGCAGCCTTACTACTAGTATCTCCTACGAGCAGTACTTC
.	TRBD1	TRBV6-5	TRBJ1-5	CASRRTGGNQPQHF	TGTGCCAGCAGGCGGACAGGGGGCAATCAGCCCCAGCATTTT
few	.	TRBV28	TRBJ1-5	CASSLRPGYQPQHF	TGTGCCAGCAGCCTTAGGCCAGGGTATCAGCCCCAGCATTTT
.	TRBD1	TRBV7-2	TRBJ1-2	CASSSRQGYGYTF	TGTGCCAGCAGCTCGAGACAGGGTTATGGCTACACCTTC
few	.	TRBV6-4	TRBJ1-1	CASSEGQGDTEAFF	TGTGCCAGCAGTGAGGGCCAGGGTGACACTGAAGCTTTCTTT
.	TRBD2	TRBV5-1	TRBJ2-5	CASSSGSGGAQETQYF	TGCGCCAGCAGCTCCGGGAGCGGGGGGGCCCAAGAGACCCAGTACTTC
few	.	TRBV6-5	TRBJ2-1	CASSYSKGGEFF	TGTGCCAGCAGTTACTCGAAGGGGGGGGAGTTCTTC
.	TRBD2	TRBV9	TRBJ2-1	CASSVDSGRYNEQFF	TGTGCCAGCAGCGTAGATAGCGGGAGGTACAATGAGCAGTTCTTC
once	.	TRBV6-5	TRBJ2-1	CASSYSAGDEQFF	TGTGCCAGCAGTTACTCGGCCGGGGATGAGCAGTTCTTC
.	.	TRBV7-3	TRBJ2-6	CASSPPGLTNVLTF	TGTGCCAGCAGCCCCCCGGGGTTGACCAACGTCCTGACTTTC
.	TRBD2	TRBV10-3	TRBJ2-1	CAIGLLAGGGDEQFF	TGTGCCATCGGCCTCCTAGCGGGAGGGGGGGATGAGCAGTTCTTC
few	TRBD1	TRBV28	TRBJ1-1	CASSLLPGGTEAFF	TGTGCCAGCAGTTTACTACCAGGGGGCACTGAAGCTTTCTTT
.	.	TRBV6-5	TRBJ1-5	CASSYDSYQPQHF	TGTGCCAGCAGTTACGACAGCTATCAGCCCCAGCATTTT
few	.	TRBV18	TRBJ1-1	CASSETQNTEAFF	TGTGCCAGCTCAGAGACACAGAACACTGAAGCTTTCTTT
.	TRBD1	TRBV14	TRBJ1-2	CASSQVRDSTYGYTF	TGTGCCAGCAGCCAAGTGAGGGACAGCACATATGGCTACACCTTC